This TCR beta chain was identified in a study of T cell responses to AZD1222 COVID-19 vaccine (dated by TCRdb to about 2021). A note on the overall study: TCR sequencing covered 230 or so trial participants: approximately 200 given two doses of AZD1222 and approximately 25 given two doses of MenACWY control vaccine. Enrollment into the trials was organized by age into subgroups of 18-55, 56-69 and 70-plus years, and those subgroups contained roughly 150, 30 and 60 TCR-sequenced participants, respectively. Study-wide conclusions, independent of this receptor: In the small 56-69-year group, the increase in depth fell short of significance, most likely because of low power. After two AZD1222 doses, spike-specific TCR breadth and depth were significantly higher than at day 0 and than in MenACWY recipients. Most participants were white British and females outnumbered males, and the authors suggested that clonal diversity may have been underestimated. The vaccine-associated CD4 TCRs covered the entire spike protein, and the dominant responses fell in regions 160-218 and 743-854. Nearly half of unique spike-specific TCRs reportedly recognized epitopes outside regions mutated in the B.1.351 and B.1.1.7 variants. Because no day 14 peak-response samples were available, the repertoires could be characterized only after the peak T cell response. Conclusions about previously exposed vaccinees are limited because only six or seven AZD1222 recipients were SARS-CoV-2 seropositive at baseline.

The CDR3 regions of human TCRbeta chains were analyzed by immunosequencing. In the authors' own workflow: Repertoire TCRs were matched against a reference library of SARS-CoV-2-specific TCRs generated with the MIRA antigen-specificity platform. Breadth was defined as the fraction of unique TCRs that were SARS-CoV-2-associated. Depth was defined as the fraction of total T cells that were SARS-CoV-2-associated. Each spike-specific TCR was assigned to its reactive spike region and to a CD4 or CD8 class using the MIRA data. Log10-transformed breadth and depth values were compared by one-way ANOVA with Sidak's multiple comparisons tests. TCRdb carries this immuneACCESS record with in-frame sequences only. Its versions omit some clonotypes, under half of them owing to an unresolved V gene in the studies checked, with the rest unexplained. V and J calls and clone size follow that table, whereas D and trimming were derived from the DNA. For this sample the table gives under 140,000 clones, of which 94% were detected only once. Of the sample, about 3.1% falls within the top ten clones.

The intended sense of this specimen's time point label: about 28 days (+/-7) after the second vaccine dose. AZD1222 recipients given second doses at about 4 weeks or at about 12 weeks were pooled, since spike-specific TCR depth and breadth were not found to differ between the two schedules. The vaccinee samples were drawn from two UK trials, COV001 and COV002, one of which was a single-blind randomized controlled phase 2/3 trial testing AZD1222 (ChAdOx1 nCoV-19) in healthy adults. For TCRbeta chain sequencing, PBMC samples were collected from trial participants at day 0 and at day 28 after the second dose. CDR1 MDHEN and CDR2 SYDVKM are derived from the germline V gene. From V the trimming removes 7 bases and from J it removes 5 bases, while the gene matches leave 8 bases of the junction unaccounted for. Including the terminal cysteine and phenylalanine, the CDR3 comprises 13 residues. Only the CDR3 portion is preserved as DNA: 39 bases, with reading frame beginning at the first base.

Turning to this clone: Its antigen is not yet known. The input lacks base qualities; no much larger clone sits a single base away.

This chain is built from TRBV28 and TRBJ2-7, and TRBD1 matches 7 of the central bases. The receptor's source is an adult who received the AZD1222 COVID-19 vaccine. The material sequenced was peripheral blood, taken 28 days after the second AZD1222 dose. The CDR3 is CASIYRGSDEQYF. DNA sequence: TGTGCCAGCATTTACAGGGGTAGCGACGAGCAGTACTTC.